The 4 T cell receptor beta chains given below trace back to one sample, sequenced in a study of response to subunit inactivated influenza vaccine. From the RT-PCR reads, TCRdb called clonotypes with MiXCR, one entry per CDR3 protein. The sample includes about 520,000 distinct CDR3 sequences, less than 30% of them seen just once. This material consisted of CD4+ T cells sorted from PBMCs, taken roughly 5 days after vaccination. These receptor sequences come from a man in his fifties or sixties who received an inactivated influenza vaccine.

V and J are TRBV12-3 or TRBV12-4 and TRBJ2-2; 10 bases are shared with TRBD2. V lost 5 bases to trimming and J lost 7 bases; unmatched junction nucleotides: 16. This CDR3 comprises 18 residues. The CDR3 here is CASSPQRAAGGLSGELFF. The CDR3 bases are TGTGCCAGCAGTCCGCAGCGCGCAGCGGGAGGGCTTAGCGGGGAGCTGTTTTTT.

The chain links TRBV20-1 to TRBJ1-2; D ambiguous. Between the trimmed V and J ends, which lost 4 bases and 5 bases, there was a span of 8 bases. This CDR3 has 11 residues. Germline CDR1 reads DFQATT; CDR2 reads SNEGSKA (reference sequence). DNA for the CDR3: TGCAGTGCTAAAACGGAGTATGGCTACACCTTC. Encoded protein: CSAKTEYGYTF.

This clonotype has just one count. CDR3 protein: CASSQVGIGGAGEQYF. CDR3 sequence (DNA): TGTGCCAGCAGCCAAGTGGGTATCGGGGGGGCCGGCGAGCAGTACTTC. The V call is TRBV4-2, the J call TRBJ2-7; the match to TRBD2 covers 8 bases. J gave up 6 bases and V 1 base, and 11 bases lay outside the gene matches. The germline V gene encodes CDR1 LGHNA and CDR2 YNFKEQ. The CDR3 runs to 16 residues.

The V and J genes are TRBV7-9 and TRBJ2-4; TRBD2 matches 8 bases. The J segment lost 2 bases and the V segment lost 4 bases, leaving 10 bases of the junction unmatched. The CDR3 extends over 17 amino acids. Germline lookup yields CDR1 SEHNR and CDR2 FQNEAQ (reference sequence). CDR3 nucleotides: TGTGCCAGCAGCTCGCCGGGACTAGTATGGTCCAAAAACATTCAGTACTTC. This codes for CASSSPGLVWSKNIQYF.